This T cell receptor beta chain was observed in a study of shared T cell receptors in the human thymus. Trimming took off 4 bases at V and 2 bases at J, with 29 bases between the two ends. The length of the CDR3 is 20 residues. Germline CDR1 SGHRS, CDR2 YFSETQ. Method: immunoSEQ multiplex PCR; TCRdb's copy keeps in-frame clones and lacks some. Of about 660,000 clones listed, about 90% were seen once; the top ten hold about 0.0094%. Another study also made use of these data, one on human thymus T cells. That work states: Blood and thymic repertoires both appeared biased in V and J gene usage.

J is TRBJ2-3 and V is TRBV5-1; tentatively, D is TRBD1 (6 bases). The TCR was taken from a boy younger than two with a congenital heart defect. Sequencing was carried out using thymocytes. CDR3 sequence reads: CASSKTGEGPTRVLTDTQYF. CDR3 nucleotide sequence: TGCGCCAGCAGCAAGACAGGAGAAGGCCCCACAAGGGTCCTCACAGATACGCAGTATTTT.